The source of this T cell receptor (beta chain) is a study of blood T cell repertoires in COVID-19. About the study: Spain, Italy and the United States supplied samples that represented acute and convalescent COVID-19. Nucleic acid was either cDNA or gDNA, and it came from T cells, B-cell-depleted T cells, or PBMCs.

CDR1 and CDR2 from the germline V gene are SNHLY and FYNNEI. There are 11 residues in the CDR3. Trimming took 11 bases from V and 9 from J, leaving 17 bases between them. Original data processing: Amplification of reference gene primers provided the estimated nucleated cell counts. Produced via immunoSEQ multiplex PCR; TCRdb's table is partial and in-frame only. The V and J calls and the clone size are those of that table, but D and trimming were determined from the DNA. Of 250,000 to 350,000 clones listed, roughly 90% are singletons. The chain links TRBV2 to TRBJ2-7; D remains ambiguous. This sequence was found in a woman aged 45-65 years who had recovered from COVID-19. What was sequenced was peripheral blood. This CDR3 reads CASHERRGQYF. The CDR3 nucleotides are TGTGCCTCGCACGAACGGAGAGGGCAGTACTTC. Together with reference TRBV2 and TRBJ2-7, the CDR3 gives the full variable domain: EPEVTQTPSHQVTQMGQEVILRCVPISNHLYFYWYRQILGQKVEFLVSFYNNEISEKSEIFDDQFSVERPDGSNFTLKIRSTKLEDSAMYFCASHERRGQYFGPGTRLTVT.